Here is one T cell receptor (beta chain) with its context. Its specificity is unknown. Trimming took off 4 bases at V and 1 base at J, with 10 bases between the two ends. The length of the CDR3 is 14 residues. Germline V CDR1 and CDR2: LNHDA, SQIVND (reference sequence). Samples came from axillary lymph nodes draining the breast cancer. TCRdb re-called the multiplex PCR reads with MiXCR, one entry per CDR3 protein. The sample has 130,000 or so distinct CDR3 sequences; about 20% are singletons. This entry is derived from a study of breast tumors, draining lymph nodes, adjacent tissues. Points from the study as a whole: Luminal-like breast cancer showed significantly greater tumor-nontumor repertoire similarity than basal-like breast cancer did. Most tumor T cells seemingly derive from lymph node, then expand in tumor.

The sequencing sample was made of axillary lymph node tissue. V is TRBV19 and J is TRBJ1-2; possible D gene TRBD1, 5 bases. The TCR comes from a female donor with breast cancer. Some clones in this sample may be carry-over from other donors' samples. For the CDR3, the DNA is TGTGCCAGTAGTACCCCTGGGGGTAACTATGGCTACACCTTC. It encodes CASSTPGGNYGYTF.